This is a list of T cell receptor beta chains from one sample in a study of blood T cell repertoires in COVID-19. The table came from immunoSEQ multiplex PCR; TCRdb's copy has only in-frame clones and leaves some out. The sample carries roughly 80,000 clones, around 89% recorded once. Sample: peripheral blood. These receptors were obtained from a woman aged 80 or older with acute or convalescent COVID-19. Each CDR3 is given with its conserved first and last residue. The order of the fields is J gene, V gene, D gene, clone size, CDR3 protein, CDR3 DNA. D genes are given only for firm matches. Clone size appears in some rows only: once, few, many, or a class for an expanded clone.

j_gene: TRBJ1-3; v_gene: TRBV5-1; d_gene: NA; abundance: NA; CDR3aa: CASSSGQDSGNTIYF; CDR3nt: TGCGCCAGCAGCTCGGGACAAGACTCTGGAAACACCATATATTTT
j_gene: TRBJ1-2; v_gene: TRBV5-6; d_gene: TRBD1; abundance: NA; CDR3aa: CASSLQGVSYGYTF; CDR3nt: TGTGCCAGCAGCTTGCAGGGGGTGAGCTATGGCTACACCTTC
j_gene: TRBJ2-5; v_gene: TRBV6-5; d_gene: NA; abundance: once; CDR3aa: CASTQQETQYF; CDR3nt: TGTGCCAGCACTCAGCAAGAGACCCAGTACTTC
j_gene: TRBJ2-7; v_gene: TRBV2; d_gene: TRBD1; abundance: once; CDR3aa: CASSEYSGQGYEQYF; CDR3nt: TGTGCCAGCAGTGAGTATTCCGGACAGGGCTACGAGCAGTACTTC
j_gene: TRBJ1-2; v_gene: TRBV6-5; d_gene: NA; abundance: NA; CDR3aa: CASSNPGNYGYTF; CDR3nt: TGTGCCAGCAGTAATCCAGGGAACTATGGCTACACCTTC
j_gene: TRBJ2-3; v_gene: TRBV3-1/TRBV3-2; d_gene: NA; abundance: NA; CDR3aa: CASSQPGSAAKNTQYF; CDR3nt: TGTGCCAGCAGCCAGCCCGGGAGCGCCGCGAAGAATACGCAGTATTTT
j_gene: TRBJ1-4; v_gene: TRBV5-1; d_gene: NA; abundance: NA; CDR3aa: CASSFSGWEISTNEKLFF; CDR3nt: TGCGCCAGCAGCTTTAGTGGGTGGGAGATTTCAACTAATGAAAAACTGTTTTTT
j_gene: TRBJ2-3; v_gene: TRBV15; d_gene: TRBD1; abundance: NA; CDR3aa: CATSRDRARTDTQYF; CDR3nt: TGTGCCACCAGCAGGGACAGGGCTCGCACAGATACGCAGTATTTT
j_gene: TRBJ2-3; v_gene: TRBV2; d_gene: NA; abundance: NA; CDR3aa: CASQTDTQYF; CDR3nt: TGTGCCAGCCAGACAGATACGCAGTATTTT
j_gene: TRBJ2-7; v_gene: TRBV11-2; d_gene: NA; abundance: few; CDR3aa: CASSLDPGRGTLSYEQYF; CDR3nt: TGTGCCAGCAGCTTAGATCCCGGGAGAGGTACGCTTTCCTACGAGCAGTACTTC
j_gene: TRBJ1-5; v_gene: TRBV19; d_gene: NA; abundance: NA; CDR3aa: CASTRQFSNQPQHF; CDR3nt: TGTGCCAGTACTAGGCAGTTTAGCAATCAGCCCCAGCATTTT
j_gene: TRBJ1-1; v_gene: TRBV29-1; d_gene: TRBD1; abundance: NA; CDR3aa: CSVAPRGPLNTEAFF; CDR3nt: TGCAGCGTAGCCCCTAGGGGGCCCTTGAACACTGAAGCTTTCTTT
j_gene: TRBJ1-1; v_gene: TRBV20-1; d_gene: TRBD1; abundance: NA; CDR3aa: CSATQGARAFF; CDR3nt: TGCAGTGCGACACAGGGGGCGCGGGCTTTCTTT
j_gene: TRBJ1-1; v_gene: TRBV5-6; d_gene: NA; abundance: NA; CDR3aa: CASTFLGLQDTEAFF; CDR3nt: TGTGCCAGCACCTTTCTAGGTCTACAGGACACTGAAGCTTTCTTT
j_gene: TRBJ1-1; v_gene: TRBV5-1; d_gene: NA; abundance: NA; CDR3aa: CASSLALVNTEAFF; CDR3nt: TGCGCCAGCAGCTTAGCCTTGGTGAACACTGAAGCTTTCTTT
j_gene: TRBJ1-2; v_gene: TRBV20-1; d_gene: NA; abundance: NA; CDR3aa: CSASIPSIYGYTF; CDR3nt: TGCAGTGCTAGTATACCCAGTATCTATGGCTACACCTTC
j_gene: TRBJ2-7; v_gene: TRBV6-5; d_gene: NA; abundance: NA; CDR3aa: CASSGTSYEQYF; CDR3nt: TGTGCCAGCTCCGGGACTTCCTACGAGCAGTACTTC